One sample yielded the 14 T cell receptor beta chains listed below, sequenced in a study of T cell clonotyping in hematopoietic cell transplantation. Time point reported: recipient sample about 28 days before transplant, after cytoreduction. The protocol was immunoSEQ multiplex PCR, while the TCRdb copy is restricted to in-frame clones and leaves out a portion. Found here are some 76,000 clones, 90% to 96% of them singletons; the top ten hold around 1.7%. Sequencing used peripheral blood mononuclear cells, obtained before stem cell transplant. Receptors were obtained from a woman aged 45 to 65 with acute myeloid leukemia. Some clones in this sample may be carry-over from other donors' samples.

V is TRBV5-1 and J is TRBJ2-3; D is undetermined. The V end was cut by 2 bases, the J end by 2 bases, with 9 bases between. CDR3 length: 14 amino acids. Germline V gene lookup returns CDR1 SGHRS and CDR2 YFSETQ. The CDR3 loop is CASSFGRVTDTQYF. CDR3 DNA: TGCGCCAGCAGCTTTGGTAGGGTCACAGATACGCAGTATTTT.

The chain uses TRBV2 and TRBJ1-2; 9 bases align to TRBD1. The CDR3 totals 14 residues. CDR1 is SNHLY, CDR2 FYNNEI, per germline. After removal of 5 bases from V and 6 bases from J, the junction contained 7 bases not matched to a gene. The CDR3: CASSSDRGGNGYTF. CDR3 DNA: TGTGCCAGCAGTTCGGACAGGGGAGGTAATGGCTACACCTTC.

The gene calls are TRBV30 and TRBJ1-2; D is unresolved. The V end was cut by 4 bases, the J end by 2 bases, with 14 bases between. Germline values: CDR1 GTSNPN, CDR2 SVGIG (reference sequence). The CDR3 runs to 14 residues. CDR3 loop: CAWISLSGNYGYTF. The CDR3, as DNA: TGTGCCTGGATCAGCCTTTCAGGCAACTATGGCTACACCTTC. Looking up the rest from reference TRBV30 and TRBJ1-2 gives the full variable domain: SQTIHQWPATLVQPVGSPLSLECTVEGTSNPNLYWYRQAAGRGLQLLFYSVGIGQISSEVPQNLSASRPQDRQFILSSKKLLLSDSGFYLCAWISLSGNYGYTFGSGTRLTVV.

This clone occurred once. The V gene is TRBV19, the J gene TRBJ1-5; D is possibly TRBD1 (5 bases). This CDR3 has 15 amino acids. CDR1 and CDR2 (germline): LNHDA, SQIVND (reference sequence). The germline V and J ends were trimmed by 6 bases and 7 bases, with 19 bases remaining between them. CDR3 DNA: TGTGCCAGTAGCCCGTCCCTAGACAGAGACCAGCCCCAGCATTTT. Translated: CASSPSLDRDQPQHF.

The chain recombines TRBV6-5 with TRBJ2-4; TRBD2 is a possible D gene (6 bases). The CDR3 length is 13 residues. Per the germline V gene, CDR1 is MNHEY and CDR2 is SVGAGI. V lost 5 bases and J 5 bases, leaving 10 bases between the germline ends. The CDR3 DNA sequence: TGTGCCAGCAGTATGAGGAGGGAAAACATTCAGTACTTC. Translated: CASSMRRENIQYF.

The chain combines TRBV4-1 with TRBJ2-3, with TRBD1 as a possible D gene (5 bases). Per germline, CDR1 MGHRA and CDR2 YSYEKL. This CDR3 is 16 amino acids long. The germline V and J ends were trimmed by 3 bases and 3 bases, with 16 bases remaining between them. The CDR3 DNA follows: TGCGCCAGCAGCCACGCCGACAGTCTGACTACAGATACGCAGTATTTT. This gives the protein CASSHADSLTTDTQYF.

The rearrangement links TRBV28 to TRBJ2-7; the match to TRBD1 covers 10 bases. The CDR3 runs to 16 residues. CDR1 and CDR2 (germline): MDHEN, SYDVKM. V trimming: 2 bases; J trimming: 1 base; junction bases outside the gene matches: 5. This chain's CDR3 is CASSLPRTGGSYEQYF. CDR3 sequence (DNA): TGTGCCAGCAGTTTACCCAGGACAGGGGGTTCCTACGAGCAGTACTTC.

The chain joins TRBV28 to TRBJ2-5, with D tentatively TRBD1 (5 bases). The CDR3 length is 17 residues. V was trimmed by 6 bases and J by 4 bases, leaving 24 bases between them. Germline CDR1 reads MDHEN; CDR2 reads SYDVKM. The CDR3 protein is CASSPLALQGRGETQYF. The CDR3 region has the DNA TGTGCCAGCAGCCCCCTCGCTCTGCAGGGCCGAGGAGAGACCCAGTACTTC. Filled out from reference TRBV28 and TRBJ2-5, the complete variable domain reads DVKVTQSSRYLVKRTGEKVFLECVQDMDHENMFWYRQDPGLGLRLIYFSYDVKMKEKGDIPEGYSVSREKKERFSLILESASTNQTSMYLCASSPLALQGRGETQYFGPGTRLLVL.

This sequence joins TRBV29-1 and TRBJ1-1, with no clear D. Germline CDR1 SQVTM, CDR2 ANQGSEA. This CDR3 region has 12 residues. V shed 8 bases and J shed 0 bases, with 10 bases lying between them. CDR3 amino acids: CSIRSLNTEAFF. The CDR3 region has the DNA TGCAGCATAAGGTCTTTGAACACTGAAGCTTTCTTT.

The rearrangement links TRBV5-6 to TRBJ1-1; tentative D call: TRBD1 (6 bases). This CDR3 has 11 amino acids. The germline gives CDR1 SGHDT, CDR2 YYEEEE. With 0 bases removed from V and 10 bases from J, the gap between germline ends came to 7 bases. CDR3 in DNA: TGTGCCAGCAGCTTGGGGGGGGCAGCTTTCTTT. Its protein product is CASSLGGAAFF. The full variable domain, in which reference TRBV5-6 and TRBJ1-1 provide the parts outside the CDR3, is DAGVTQSPTHLIKTRGQQVTLRCSPKSGHDTVSWYQQALGQGPQFIFQYYEEEERQRGNFPDRFSGHQFPNYSSELNVNALLLGDSALYLCASSLGGAAFFGQGTRLTVV.

The gene calls are TRBV6-5 and TRBJ1-2; D possibly corresponds to TRBD1 (5 bases). This CDR3 has 14 residues. Trimming cost V 8 bases and J 4 bases, with 17 bases left between them. CDR1 is MNHEY, CDR2 SVGAGI, per germline. The CDR3: CASGRVAGIYGYTF. CDR3 bases: TGTGCCAGCGGCCGCGTGGCAGGGATCTATGGCTACACCTTC.

This CDR3 reads CASRKSGSLLYEQYF. CDR3 sequence (DNA): TGTGCCAGCAGAAAGAGCGGGAGTCTCTTGTACGAGCAGTACTTC. The V gene is TRBV28, the J gene TRBJ2-7; 8 bases line up with TRBD2. CDR1 is MDHEN, CDR2 SYDVKM, per germline. The CDR3 sequence is 15 residues long. Trimming cost V 6 bases and J 4 bases; bases outside gene matches: 11.

The gene calls are TRBV30 and TRBJ2-7; 8 nucleotides align to TRBD2. J lost 5 bases, V lost 0 bases, and 15 bases had no gene match. The CDR3 spans 17 residues. CDR1 and CDR2 from the germline V gene are GTSNPN and SVGIG (reference sequence). CDR3 residues: CAWSVIGGRPSGDEQYF. The CDR3 bases are TGTGCCTGGAGTGTAATTGGCGGGAGGCCCTCCGGGGACGAGCAGTACTTC.

This clone came up once. The chain carries TRBV11-2 and TRBJ2-7; maybe TRBD1 (5 bases). The CDR3 length is 12 residues. Trimming removed 7 bases at V and 5 bases at J, with 12 bases between. Germline CDR1 is SGHAT and CDR2 is FQNNGV. CDR3: CASKGWGHEQYF. The CDR3 region has the DNA TGTGCCAGCAAGGGCTGGGGCCACGAGCAGTACTTC.